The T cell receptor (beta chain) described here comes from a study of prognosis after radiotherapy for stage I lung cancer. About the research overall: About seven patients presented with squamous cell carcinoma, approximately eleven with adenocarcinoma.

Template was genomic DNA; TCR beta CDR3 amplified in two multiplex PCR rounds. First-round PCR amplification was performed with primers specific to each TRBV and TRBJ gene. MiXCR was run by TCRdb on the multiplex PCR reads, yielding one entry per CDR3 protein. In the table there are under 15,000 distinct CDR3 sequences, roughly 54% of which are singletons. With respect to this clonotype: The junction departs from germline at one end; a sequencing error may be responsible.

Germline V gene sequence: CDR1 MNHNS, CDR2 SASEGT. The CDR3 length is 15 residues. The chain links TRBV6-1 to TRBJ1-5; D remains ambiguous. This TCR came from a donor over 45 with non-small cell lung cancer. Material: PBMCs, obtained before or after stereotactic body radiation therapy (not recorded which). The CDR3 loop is CASSEALVSNHPQHF. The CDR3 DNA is TGTGCCAGCAGTGAAGCGCTGGTGAGCAATCATCCCCAGCATTTT.